The T cell receptor beta chain under discussion was sequenced for a study of blood T cells in healthy people across ages. This clonotype was seen a few times. Its antigen remains unidentified. Sample-barcoded 5' priming and a J-beta primer mix drove a second PCR of roughly 6 to 12 cycles. TCRdb passed the 5' RACE reads through MiXCR, listing each CDR3 protein once. The profile shows hundreds of thousands of distinct CDR3 sequences, just under 25% of them singletons. Germline-derived CDR1 and CDR2 are MNHEY and SVGEGT. This CDR3 comprises 17 residues. Findings and caveats of the study: Any conclusive comparison of naive versus antigen-experienced cells was prevented by using unsorted PBMCs.

These sequences were also reported in another study, on T cells of mothers and their children.

The chain uses TRBV6-2 or TRBV6-3 and TRBJ2-5; 10 nucleotides match TRBD2. TRBJ2-7 matches the DNA end more closely, so the J call is doubtful. The material sequenced was blood. The receptor was derived from a boy younger than 18 in good health. Here the CDR3 reads CASSHPLAGEFSYEQYF. The CDR3, as DNA: TGTGCCAGCAGTCACCCTCTAGCGGGGGAGTTCTCCTACGAGCAGTACTTC.